A selection of T cell receptor beta chains follows, all from one sample in a study of T cells in Graves' hyperthyroidism and ophthalmopathy. TCRdb redid the calling of the multiplex PCR reads with MiXCR, one entry per CDR3 protein. This table holds about 600,000 distinct CDR3 sequences, 14% found once. The sequenced material came from blood. Receptors originate from a woman younger than 30 with Graves' ophthalmopathy. The CDR3 runs from the conserved cysteine through the conserved F or W. Some rows have no size entry. The others give once, few or many, or a class for an expanded clone.

many TRBV7-2 CASSLVAGSRANEQFF
many TRBV5-1 CASSLASGTSSGYTF
many TRBV5-1 CASSLGRLPQMNTEAFF
few TRBV29-1 CSVHIVGTQYF
many TRBV5-1 CASSSGTGNQPQHF
many TRBV20-1 CSAREQSKEAFF
many TRBV14 CASSQDHRWKETQYF
few TRBV19 CASSIFGAGPGTEAFF
many TRBV27 CASSPTYRVAATNEKLFF
few TRBV15 CATSRERVWGWGNTIYF
once TRBV11-2 CASSSDEQFNEKLFF
few TRBV12-3/TRBV12-4 CASSPLQGAGETQYF
- TRBV20-1 CSANGGGYVTEAFF
- TRBV6-1 CASSPTPRTGESSYNEQFF
- TRBV6-1 CASTTELADNEQFF
many TRBV6-2/TRBV6-3 CASSYTIRTSGVGNEQFF
many TRBV3-1 CASSQDLTPTYNEQFF
- TRBV5-8 CASSLGQGPGGEPQHF
few TRBV7-9 CASSQDAFGYTF
- TRBV28 CASSGTGTYTDTQYF
- TRBV18 CASSPLGGDHNEQFF
- TRBV19 CASSNYRGANYNEQFF